Listed here are 20 T cell receptor beta chains from one sample, sequenced in a study of cytomegalovirus exposure and HLA in healthy donors. The PCR employed 60 Vbeta primers together with 13 Jbeta primers. Profiled with immunoSEQ multiplex PCR; TCRdb holds only in-frame clones, not every one. The sample contains about 160,000 clones, 78% of which appear only once. Sequenced: PBMCs. Receptors were obtained from a middle-aged woman in good health and CMV-seropositive.

The chain is built from TRBV28 and TRBJ2-5; the match to TRBD1 covers 8 bases. Germline CDR1 and CDR2: MDHEN and SYDVKM. Losses at the gene ends were 1 base for V and 5 bases for J; bases not matched to a gene: 3. The length of the CDR3 is 14 residues. The CDR3 nucleotides are TGTGCCAGCAGTTTATCCGGACAGGGTGAGACCCAGTACTTC. It specifies CASSLSGQGETQYF.

The chain combines TRBV7-8 with TRBJ1-5; 7 nucleotides agree with TRBD1. Germline CDR1 SGHVS, CDR2 FQNEAQ. J gave up 0 bases and V 5 bases, and 7 bases lay outside the gene matches. This CDR3 has 16 residues. DNA of the CDR3: TGTGCCAGCAGCAGCTTAGGGGGCCTTAGCAATCAGCCCCAGCATTTT. Residues: CASSSLGGLSNQPQHF.

This clone was seen a few times. The V and J genes are TRBV10-2 and TRBJ2-2, with D possibly matching TRBD1 (6 bases). The CDR3 totals 13 residues. The germline V gene has CDR1 WSHSY and CDR2 SAAADI. V was trimmed by 6 bases and J by 5 bases, leaving 10 bases between them. CDR3 region: CASRPGQTGELFF. The DNA for the CDR3 is TGCGCCAGCAGACCGGGACAAACCGGGGAGCTGTTTTTT.

The CDR3 region is CASSESPLGQGGQNIQYF. The CDR3 DNA follows: TGCGCCAGCAGTGAGTCACCCTTGGGACAGGGTGGCCAAAACATTCAGTACTTC. V is TRBV10-1 and J is TRBJ2-4; 9 nucleotides match TRBD1. V dropped 0 bases and J dropped 5; count of bases not matched to a gene: 11. The CDR3 has 18 residues. Germline values: CDR1 WNHNN, CDR2 SYGVQD (reference sequence).

The gene calls are TRBV4-1 and TRBJ2-5, with 7 bases aligning to TRBD2. The CDR3 has 15 amino acids. CDR1 is MGHRA and CDR2 is YSYEKL in the germline V gene. V lost 2 bases to trimming and J lost 2 bases; unmatched junction nucleotides: 5. The CDR3 sequence is CASSQSGTKQETQYF. The DNA for the CDR3 is TGCGCCAGCAGCCAATCCGGGACTAAACAAGAGACCCAGTACTTC.

A note on this clone: The identical CDR3 is also encoded by other nucleotide sequences in the sample. J is TRBJ1-1 and V is TRBV6-5, with D perhaps TRBD1 (6 bases). The CDR3 runs 13 residues. The V gene lost 5 bases and the J gene lost 7 bases, with 14 bases spanning the gap. Germline CDR1 and CDR2: MNHEY and SVGAGI. Here the CDR3 reads CASSPDRILEAFF. CDR3 nucleotides: TGTGCCAGCAGTCCAGACAGGATACTTGAAGCTTTCTTT.

The chain joins TRBV5-6 to TRBJ2-7; TRBD1 matches 9 bases. The length of the CDR3 is 13 residues. V lost 4 bases and J lost 4; bases outside the gene matches: 3. CDR1 and CDR2 (germline): SGHDT, YYEEEE. The CDR3 DNA reads as TGTGCCAGCAGCAAGGACAGGGGATACGAGCAGTACTTC. It codes for CASSKDRGYEQYF.

The chain combines TRBV30 with TRBJ2-2, with 11 bases that match TRBD1. The V and J ends lost 0 bases and 5 bases, in that order; junction bases with no gene match: 2. Germline CDR1 is GTSNPN and CDR2 is SVGIG (reference sequence). The CDR3 has 15 amino acids. The CDR3 DNA reads TGTGCCTGGAGTGTGGGGACAGGGGGAACCGGGGAGCTGTTTTTT. Translation gives CAWSVGTGGTGELFF.

V is TRBV6-6 and J is TRBJ1-5; D is uncertain. This CDR3 is 14 amino acids long. Between the trimmed V and J ends, which lost 2 bases and 2 bases, there was a span of 7 bases. The V gene's germline CDR1 is MNHNY and CDR2 SVGAGI (reference sequence). The CDR3 sequence: CASSYAGGNQPQHF. In DNA form, the CDR3 reads TGTGCCAGCAGTTACGCCGGGGGCAATCAGCCCCAGCATTTT.

The table lists this clone with a count of one. The chain joins TRBV28 to TRBJ1-2; 9 bases map to TRBD1. Unmatched junction bases numbered 7, after V lost 3 bases and J lost 8 bases. The CDR3 contains 14 residues. The V gene's germline CDR1 is MDHEN and CDR2 SYDVKM. CDR3 sequence (DNA): TGTGCCAGCAGTTTGTATGGGACAGGGAACGGCTACACCTTC. Translation: CASSLYGTGNGYTF.

This chain joins TRBV30 and TRBJ1-5, with D possibly being TRBD1 (6 bases). CDR1 and CDR2 from the germline V gene are GTSNPN and SVGIG (reference sequence). Deletions cut 4 bases from V and 1 base from J, with 17 bases between. The CDR3 spans 16 residues. The CDR3 region is CAWTRETGRSNQPQHF. CDR3 nucleotides: TGTGCCTGGACCCGCGAGACAGGTAGAAGCAATCAGCCCCAGCATTTT. Drawing the rest from reference TRBV30 and TRBJ1-5, the complete variable domain is SQTIHQWPATLVQPVGSPLSLECTVEGTSNPNLYWYRQAAGRGLQLLFYSVGIGQISSEVPQNLSASRPQDRQFILSSKKLLLSDSGFYLCAWTRETGRSNQPQHFGDGTRLSIL.

This sequence joins TRBV5-1 and TRBJ1-1, with unresolved D. Germline lookup yields CDR1 SGHRS and CDR2 YFSETQ. The CDR3 has 15 amino acids. Trimming removed 0 bases from V and 1 base from J, with 10 bases in between. The CDR3 DNA follows: TGCGCCAGCAGCTTGGTATCCGTCAGGAACACTGAAGCTTTCTTT. It is translated as CASSLVSVRNTEAFF.

The gene calls are TRBV7-9 and TRBJ1-2, with a possible D match to TRBD1 (6 bases). The CDR3 loop spans 15 amino acids. V was clipped by 4 bases and J by 1 base, with 13 bases between them. Germline V gives CDR1 SEHNR, CDR2 FQNEAQ (reference sequence). DNA of the CDR3: TGTGCCAGCAGCTGGCCAGGGGTAGATAACTATGGCTACACCTTC. It specifies CASSWPGVDNYGYTF.

This sequence joins TRBV11-2 and TRBJ1-5; D not certain. Germline-derived CDR1 and CDR2 are SGHAT and FQNNGV. This CDR3 comprises 15 residues. V lost 5 bases, J lost 4 bases, and 15 bases lay in between. The CDR3 nucleotides are TGTGCCAGCAGCCCTGCCGGAGCCCCAAATCAGCCCCAGCATTTT. Encoded protein: CASSPAGAPNQPQHF.

The chain is built from TRBV5-6 and TRBJ1-1, with D perhaps matching TRBD1 (5 bases). The V end lost 1 base, the J end lost 0 bases, and 13 bases lay between the germline ends. The germline CDR1 and CDR2 sequences are SGHDT and YYEEEE. The CDR3 has 16 residues. CDR3 bases: TGTGCCAGCAGCTTGTATGGAGACAGCCTGAACACTGAAGCTTTCTTT. Its protein product is CASSLYGDSLNTEAFF. The complete variable domain, with remaining parts taken from reference TRBV5-6 and TRBJ1-1, reads DAGVTQSPTHLIKTRGQQVTLRCSPKSGHDTVSWYQQALGQGPQFIFQYYEEEERQRGNFPDRFSGHQFPNYSSELNVNALLLGDSALYLCASSLYGDSLNTEAFFGQGTRLTVV.

The rearrangement links TRBV5-1 to TRBJ2-2; possibly TRBD1 for D (6 bases). The CDR3 is made up of 14 amino acids. V lost 6 bases, J lost 7 bases, and 16 bases lay in between. The germline gives CDR1 SGHRS, CDR2 YFSETQ. The DNA of the CDR3 is TGCGCCAGCAACGGGGCAGGGGCCAACGGGGAGCTGTTTTTT. Translated: CASNGAGANGELFF.

The rearrangement uses TRBV11-2 and TRBJ1-1; D not certain. The germline V gene encodes CDR1 SGHAT and CDR2 FQNNGV. The V end was cut by 0 bases, the J end by 11 bases, with 10 bases between. The CDR3 covers 12 residues. As DNA, the CDR3 is TGTGCCAGCAGCTTAGAGGGAGGTTCGGCTTTCTTT. Residues: CASSLEGGSAFF. Using reference TRBV11-2 and TRBJ1-1 for the parts outside the CDR3, the full variable domain is EAGVAQSPRYKIIEKRQSVAFWCNPISGHATLYWYQQILGQGPKLLIQFQNNGVVDDSQLPKDRFSAERLKGVDSTLKIQPAKLEDSAVYLCASSLEGGSAFFGQGTRLTVV.

The rearrangement uses TRBV2 and TRBJ2-7; the D gene is possibly TRBD2 (5 bases). Germline V gene lookup returns CDR1 SNHLY and CDR2 FYNNEI. The CDR3 runs 12 residues. Trimming took off 3 bases at V and 5 bases at J, with 8 bases between the two ends. The CDR3, as DNA: TGTGCCAGCAGTGACGGGAACCACGAGCAGTACTTC. Translation gives CASSDGNHEQYF.

This clone was recorded once. This chain links TRBV18 with TRBJ1-2; no firm D call. In germline, CDR1 is KGHSH, CDR2 LQKENI. Deletions cut 3 bases from V and 8 bases from J, with 13 bases between. This CDR3 region has 13 residues. The CDR3 bases are TGTGCCAGCTCACCCTCCGGGGAAACCGGCTACACCTTC. This translates into CASSPSGETGYTF. Together with reference TRBV18 and TRBJ1-2, the CDR3 gives the full variable domain: NAGVMQNPRHLVRRRGQEARLRCSPMKGHSHVYWYRQLPEEGLKFMVYLQKENIIDESGMPKERFSAEFPKEGPSILRIQQVVRGDSAAYFCASSPSGETGYTFGSGTRLTVV.

In this sample, this clone turned up a few times. The V and J genes are TRBV25-1 and TRBJ1-2; 7 nucleotides line up with TRBD1. Germline V gives CDR1 MGHDK, CDR2 SYGVNS. This CDR3 is built from 12 residues. V lost 5 bases to trimming and J lost 8 bases; unmatched junction nucleotides: 5. The CDR3, as DNA: TGTGCCAGCAGTTCGCAGGGGGACGGCTACACCTTC. It is translated as CASSSQGDGYTF.